These T cell receptor beta chains were read from a single sample in a study of CD8+ T cells in alopecia areata. The assay was immunoSEQ multiplex PCR, and TCRdb's table has in-frame clones only and misses some. The sample holds hundreds of thousands of clones, 55% to 75% seen once. The sample in question was CD4+ T cells sorted from blood, obtained at week 24, from a patient treated with tofacitinib. The source of these receptors is a human donor with alopecia areata. Each CDR3 is given with its conserved first and last residue. D genes are given only for firm matches. Clone size is stated in some rows and not others, as once, few, many or a class when expanded.

clone size	V gene	J gene	D gene	CDR3 DNA	CDR3 protein
few	TRBV29-1	TRBJ2-5	TRBD1	TGCAGCGTTCGTTCGGGACAGGGGCTTAGGACCCAGTACTTC	CSVRSGQGLRTQYF
.	TRBV6-5	TRBJ2-5	.	TGTGCCACCGGAGCGCTTATGGTAGAGACCCAGTACTTC	CATGALMVETQYF
.	TRBV28	TRBJ1-2	.	TGTGCCAGCAGTTTTTCAGGGGAAACCTATGGCTACACCTTC	CASSFSGETYGYTF
.	TRBV7-9	TRBJ2-6	.	TGTGCCAGCAGCACACTCCGGGCCTCTGGGGCCAACGTCCTGACTTTC	CASSTLRASGANVLTF
few	TRBV30	TRBJ2-3	.	TGTGCCTGGAGCGGTAGCACAGATACGCAGTATTTT	CAWSGSTDTQYF
.	TRBV4-2	TRBJ2-5	.	TGTGCCAGCAGCCCCGGGACTCTCAAAGAGACCCAGTACTTC	CASSPGTLKETQYF
.	TRBV18	TRBJ2-7	.	TGTGCCAGCTCCTCACTCCCGTTAGACGAGCAGTACTTC	CASSSLPLDEQYF
.	TRBV2	TRBJ2-7	.	TGTGCCAGCAGCCCACAAGACTACGAGCAGTACTTC	CASSPQDYEQYF
.	TRBV18	TRBJ2-1	.	TGTGCCAGCTCACCATCTAGGGCAGCGGGTAATGAGCAGTTCTTC	CASSPSRAAGNEQFF
.	TRBV27	TRBJ2-7	.	TGTGCCAGCAGTTTAAGCTGGCCCTACGAGCAGTACTTC	CASSLSWPYEQYF
.	TRBV7-8	TRBJ2-3	.	TGTGCCAGCAGCTTAGCTGGGACACCCCCTTTCACAGATACGCAGTATTTT	CASSLAGTPPFTDTQYF
.	TRBV7-2	TRBJ2-5	TRBD2	TGTGCCAGCAGCTTAAGGTCCAGCGGGGAAGAGACCCAGTACTTC	CASSLRSSGEETQYF
once	TRBV2	TRBJ2-5	.	TGTGCCACCGCAGAATTAGGGCCCCAAGAGACCCAGTACTTC	CATAELGPQETQYF
few	TRBV7-9	TRBJ1-4	.	TGTGCCAGTACGACAGTCCCTAATGAAAAACTGTTTTTT	CASTTVPNEKLFF
few	TRBV6-1	TRBJ2-2	.	TGTGCCAGCAGTGCCCCGGAGCAGGGTTATAACACCGGGGAGCTGTTTTTT	CASSAPEQGYNTGELFF
.	TRBV7-9	TRBJ2-1	TRBD2	TGTGCCAGCAGCCCCGAGGGAGGGAGCTACAATGAGCAGTTCTTC	CASSPEGGSYNEQFF
.	TRBV7-9	TRBJ1-1	.	TGTGCCAGCAGCTCCGGGCCACTCTTGGGGAACACTGAAGCTTTCTTT	CASSSGPLLGNTEAFF
.	TRBV5-1	TRBJ1-6	.	TGCGCCAGCAGCTTGGTTGGGGCGGATTCACCCCTCCACTTT	CASSLVGADSPLHF
.	TRBV7-3	TRBJ1-2	TRBD1	TGTGCCAGCAGCTTGACAGGGATGGGGAATGGCTACACCTTC	CASSLTGMGNGYTF
few	TRBV15	TRBJ2-7	.	TGTGCCACCAGCAGAGATTACCGGGACCCCTACGAGCAGTACTTC	CATSRDYRDPYEQYF
.	TRBV30	TRBJ2-1	.	TGTGCCTGGAGACCCCTGCCCTCGGAGGAGCAGTTCTTC	CAWRPLPSEEQFF
few	TRBV19	TRBJ2-2	TRBD1	TGTGCCAGTAATTCCCGGGACAGAGAAGGGGAGCTGTTTTTT	CASNSRDREGELFF
.	TRBV7-2	TRBJ1-2	TRBD1	TGTGCCAGCAGCTTAGCCCCAGGGGGAAATTATAAGGGCTACACCTTC	CASSLAPGGNYKGYTF
.	TRBV27	TRBJ2-5	TRBD2	TGTGCCAGCAGTTTATCGGGCGGAAGCGGGGCGTACATCCAAGAGACCCAGTACTTC	CASSLSGGSGAYIQETQYF
.	TRBV7-9	TRBJ1-2	TRBD1	TGTGCCAGCAAGGAGGGGTACAGGGGCCGTCGGAGCGGCCGCTACACCTTC	CASKEGYRGRRSGRYTF
few	TRBV4-1	TRBJ2-7	.	TGCGCCAGCAGCCAAAGGGGTCGTTCCTACGAGCAGTACTTC	CASSQRGRSYEQYF
.	TRBV28	TRBJ2-3	TRBD2	TGTGCCAGCAGTTTGAATAGCGGGGGTCCCGTCACAGATACGCAGTATTTT	CASSLNSGGPVTDTQYF
.	TRBV2	TRBJ1-2	TRBD1	TGTGCCAGCAGTGTTGACAGGGTGCCAGACTACACCTTC	CASSVDRVPDYTF
.	TRBV7-8	TRBJ1-2	TRBD1	TGTGCCAGCAGCTTAGGGACAGGGTGGGATGGCTACACCTTC	CASSLGTGWDGYTF
.	TRBV2	TRBJ2-1	TRBD2	TGTGCCAGCAGTGCGACTAGCGCCCTTATAGACAATGAGCAGTTCTTC	CASSATSALIDNEQFF